This T cell receptor beta chain was found in a study of shared clonotypes between healthy human individuals. Study-level points and caveats: Generation probabilities of non-shared clonotypes were lower (relative to those shared by all four donors). Between a few donors, naive CD4 clonotypes were shared at a level of about 5.3%.

In the naive CD8 group, cells lacked CD45RO and were positively selected for CCR7, so terminally differentiated effector memory CD45RA+ cells were left out. As for this clone: Antigen specificity is unknown.

V shed 2 bases and J shed 0 bases, with 13 bases lying between them. The V gene's germline CDR1 is SEHNR and CDR2 FQNEAQ (reference sequence). This CDR3 region has 17 residues. How the authors handled the data: In the immunoSEQ data, sequences were junction-only and lacked quality scores, so filtering differed. Here immunoSEQ multiplex PCR was the method, and the copy in TCRdb shows in-frame clones only, minus some. V and J calls and clone size are those listed in that table; D and trimming were worked out from the DNA. The profile shows about 2.1 million clones, 90% to 95% of them singletons. The sequencing sample was made of naive CD8+ T cells from PBMCs. The chain has TRBV7-9 and TRBJ1-4; the D gene is possibly TRBD1 (5 bases). This clonotype was sampled from a man aged 18 to 29 in good health. Some clones in this sample may be carry-over from other donors' samples. The CDR3 protein is CASSLRRDGTTNEKLFF. CDR3 nucleotides: TGTGCCAGCAGCTTACGCCGGGACGGTACAACTAATGAAAAACTGTTTTTT.